Below, one T cell receptor beta chain is given with its context. Its antigen remains unidentified. Under the authors' procedure: For the immunoSEQ data, sequences were junction-only without quality scores, so filtering differed. The data were produced by immunoSEQ multiplex PCR, yet TCRdb's version contains in-frame clones alone and is incomplete. That table furnishes V, J and clone size, whereas the DNA furnished D and trimming. The sample has around 610,000 clones, roughly 96% seen once; the top ten hold around 0.1%. The sample comes from a study of shared clonotypes between healthy human individuals. V lost 0 bases and J lost 4, with 12 bases in between. CDR3 size: 15 residues. The germline V gene has CDR1 MNHEY and CDR2 SMNVEV (reference sequence). Whole-study results and caveats: With several donors compared, around 5.4% of naive CD4 clonotypes were shared. Sequencing depth was predicted to influence how clonotypes are shared among donors. Generation of non-shared clonotypes was less probable than generation of clonotypes shared by all four donors.

Only CD45RO-negative cells positively selected for CCR7 counted as naive CD8 cells, so terminally differentiated effector memory CD45RA+ cells were excluded. Sequenced: naive CD8+ T cells sorted from blood. The chain recombines TRBV27 with TRBJ1-2; tentatively, D is TRBD1 (6 bases). This receptor was identified in a woman in her twenties or thirties in good health. The CDR3 bases are TGTGCCAGCAGTTTATCGACGTGGGGGCCCTATGGCTACACCTTC. The encoded protein is CASSLSTWGPYGYTF.